This TCR beta chain emerged from a study of blood T cell repertoires in COVID-19. The CDR3 is 15 residues long. The ends lost 3 bases at V and 4 bases at J; junction bases unmatched: 6. Germline assignment: CDR1 LGHNA and CDR2 YNFKEQ. Using immunoSEQ multiplex PCR, the repertoire was profiled, and TCRdb retains in-frame clones only, with some absent. Of some 160,000 clones detected, around 80% appear once; the ten largest clones hold approximately 6.2%. The rearrangement links TRBV4-2 to TRBJ2-1, with 7 nucleotides matching TRBD1. The sequenced sample consisted of peripheral blood. This receptor was obtained from a man between 65 and 85 years old with active or convalescent COVID-19. For the CDR3, the DNA is TGTGCCAGCAGCCAGGGACAGAACACTTACAATGAGCAGTTCTTC. The encoded protein is CASSQGQNTYNEQFF.